The clone carrying this T cell receptor beta chain showed up many times. One entry per CDR3 protein, called by TCRdb with MiXCR from the 5' RACE reads. The sample records 100,000 to 150,000 distinct CDR3 sequences, over 6% being singletons. The record originates from a study of CD8 T cells in ankylosing spondylitis. Sequenced sample: blood, either unsorted or a sorted T cell fraction (not recorded which). The receptor's source is a male donor with ankylosing spondylitis or in good health (not recorded which).

The CDR3 sequence is CASSLGQPFYGYTF. Written as DNA, the CDR3 is TGTGCCAGCAGCTTGGGACAGCCCTTCTATGGCTACACCTTC. This rearrangement joins TRBV5-5 to TRBJ1-2; tentatively, D is TRBD1 (5 bases). From germline, CDR1 is SGHKS and CDR2 YYEKEE (reference sequence). Deletions cut 0 bases from V and 4 bases from J, with 10 bases between. This CDR3 comprises 14 residues.